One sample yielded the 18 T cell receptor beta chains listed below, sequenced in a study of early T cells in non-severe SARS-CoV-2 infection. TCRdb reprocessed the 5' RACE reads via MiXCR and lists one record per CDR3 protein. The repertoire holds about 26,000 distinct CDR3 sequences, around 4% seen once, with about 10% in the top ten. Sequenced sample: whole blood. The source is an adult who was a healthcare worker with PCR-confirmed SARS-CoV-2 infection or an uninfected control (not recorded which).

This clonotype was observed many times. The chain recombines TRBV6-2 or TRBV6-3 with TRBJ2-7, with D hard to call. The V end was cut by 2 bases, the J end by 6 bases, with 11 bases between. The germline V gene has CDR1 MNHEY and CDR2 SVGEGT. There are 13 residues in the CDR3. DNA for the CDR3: TGTGCCAGCAGTTACGACGTATTTTCCGAGCAGTACGTC. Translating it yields CASSYDVFSEQYV.

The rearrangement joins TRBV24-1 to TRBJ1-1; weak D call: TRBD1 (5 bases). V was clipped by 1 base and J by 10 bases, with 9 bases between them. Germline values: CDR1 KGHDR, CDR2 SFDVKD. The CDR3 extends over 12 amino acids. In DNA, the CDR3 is TGTGCCACCAGTGATTTTGCAGGGCGAGCTTTCTTT. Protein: CATSDFAGRAFF.

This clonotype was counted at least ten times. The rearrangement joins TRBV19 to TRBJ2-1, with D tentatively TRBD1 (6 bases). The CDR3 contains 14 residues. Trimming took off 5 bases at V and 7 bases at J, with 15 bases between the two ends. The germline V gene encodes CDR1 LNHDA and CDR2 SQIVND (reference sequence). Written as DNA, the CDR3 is TGTGCCAGTAGTCCTGGGACACCCCCTAATGAGCAGTTCTTC. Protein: CASSPGTPPNEQFF.

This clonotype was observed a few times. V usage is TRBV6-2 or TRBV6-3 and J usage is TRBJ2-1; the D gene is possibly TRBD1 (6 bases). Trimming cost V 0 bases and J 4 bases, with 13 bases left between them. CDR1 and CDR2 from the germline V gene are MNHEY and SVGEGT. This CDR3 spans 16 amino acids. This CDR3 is CASSYSEPGEYNEQFF. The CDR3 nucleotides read TGTGCCAGCAGTTACTCAGAGCCAGGGGAGTACAATGAGCAGTTCTTC.

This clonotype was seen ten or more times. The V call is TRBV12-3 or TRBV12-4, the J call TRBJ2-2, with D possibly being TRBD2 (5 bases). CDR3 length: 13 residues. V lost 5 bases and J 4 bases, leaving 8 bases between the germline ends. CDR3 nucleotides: TGTGCCAGCAGTACCACTAGCACCGGGGAGCTGTTTTTT. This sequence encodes CASSTTSTGELFF.

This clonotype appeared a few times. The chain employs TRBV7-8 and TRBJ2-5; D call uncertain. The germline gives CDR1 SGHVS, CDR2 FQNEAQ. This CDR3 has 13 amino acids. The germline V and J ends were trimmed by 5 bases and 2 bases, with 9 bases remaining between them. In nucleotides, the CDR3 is TGTGCCAGCAGCCGAGCCTTGCAAGAGACCCAGTACTTC. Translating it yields CASSRALQETQYF.

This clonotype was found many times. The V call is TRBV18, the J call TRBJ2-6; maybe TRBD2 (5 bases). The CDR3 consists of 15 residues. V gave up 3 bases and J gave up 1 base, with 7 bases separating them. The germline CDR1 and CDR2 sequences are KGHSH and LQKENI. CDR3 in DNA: TGTGCCAGCTCACCTAGAGGGTCTGGGGCCAACGTCCTGACTTTC. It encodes CASSPRGSGANVLTF.

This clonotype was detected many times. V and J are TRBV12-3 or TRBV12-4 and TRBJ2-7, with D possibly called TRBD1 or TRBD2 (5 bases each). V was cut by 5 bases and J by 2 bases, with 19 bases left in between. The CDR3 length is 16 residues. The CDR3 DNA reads TGTGCCAGCAGTCCAATGAGGGGCCGCGGTACCTACGAGCAGTACTTC. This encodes CASSPMRGRGTYEQYF.

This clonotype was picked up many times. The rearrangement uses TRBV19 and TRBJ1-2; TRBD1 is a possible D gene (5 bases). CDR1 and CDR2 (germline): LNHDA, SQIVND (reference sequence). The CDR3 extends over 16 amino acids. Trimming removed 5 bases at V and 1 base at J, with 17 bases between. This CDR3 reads CASSLFLRDHNYGYTF. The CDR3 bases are TGTGCCAGTAGTCTTTTTTTACGGGACCATAACTATGGCTACACCTTC.

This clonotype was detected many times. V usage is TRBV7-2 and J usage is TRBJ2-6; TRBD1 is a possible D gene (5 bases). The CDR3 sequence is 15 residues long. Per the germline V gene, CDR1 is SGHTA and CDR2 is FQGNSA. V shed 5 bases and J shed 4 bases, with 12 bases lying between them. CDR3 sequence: CASSDRVLGANVLTF. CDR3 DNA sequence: TGTGCCAGCAGCGACAGAGTGCTGGGGGCCAACGTCCTGACTTTC.

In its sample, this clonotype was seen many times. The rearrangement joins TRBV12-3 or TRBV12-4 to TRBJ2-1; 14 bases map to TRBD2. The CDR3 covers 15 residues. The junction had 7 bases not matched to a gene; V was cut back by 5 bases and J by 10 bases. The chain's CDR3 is CASSRLAGGLSEQFF. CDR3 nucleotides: TGTGCCAGCAGTCGACTAGCGGGAGGGCTCTCGGAGCAGTTCTTC.

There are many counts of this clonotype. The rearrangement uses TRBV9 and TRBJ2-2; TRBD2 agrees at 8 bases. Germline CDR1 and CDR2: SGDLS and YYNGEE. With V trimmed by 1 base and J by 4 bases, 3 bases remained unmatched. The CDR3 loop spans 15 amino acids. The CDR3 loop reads CASSVRAGATGELFF. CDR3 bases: TGTGCCAGCAGCGTACGAGCGGGAGCCACCGGGGAGCTGTTTTTT.

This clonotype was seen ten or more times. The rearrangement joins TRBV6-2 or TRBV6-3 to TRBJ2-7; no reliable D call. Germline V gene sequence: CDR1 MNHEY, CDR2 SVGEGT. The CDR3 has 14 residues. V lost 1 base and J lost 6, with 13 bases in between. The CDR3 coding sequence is TGTGCCAGCAGTTACTTGGAGCGATTGGGCGAGCAGTACGTC. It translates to CASSYLERLGEQYV.

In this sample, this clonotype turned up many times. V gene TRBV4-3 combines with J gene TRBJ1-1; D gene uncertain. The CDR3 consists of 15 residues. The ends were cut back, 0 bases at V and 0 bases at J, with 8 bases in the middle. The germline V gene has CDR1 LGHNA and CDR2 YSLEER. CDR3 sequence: CASSQDMGMNTEAFF. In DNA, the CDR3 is TGCGCCAGCAGCCAAGACATGGGGATGAACACTGAAGCTTTCTTT.

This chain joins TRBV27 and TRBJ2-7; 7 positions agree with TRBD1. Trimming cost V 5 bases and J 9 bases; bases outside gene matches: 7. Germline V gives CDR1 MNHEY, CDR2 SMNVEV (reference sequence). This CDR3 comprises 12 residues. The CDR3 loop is CASSPPQGRQYF. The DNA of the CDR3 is TGTGCCAGCAGTCCACCACAGGGGAGGCAGTACTTC.

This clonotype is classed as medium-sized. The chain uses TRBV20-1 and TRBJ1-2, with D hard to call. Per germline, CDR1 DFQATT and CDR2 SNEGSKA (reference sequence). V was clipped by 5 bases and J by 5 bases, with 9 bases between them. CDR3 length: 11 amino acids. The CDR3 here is CSASADYGYTF. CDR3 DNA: TGCAGTGCTTCAGCCGATTATGGCTACACCTTC.

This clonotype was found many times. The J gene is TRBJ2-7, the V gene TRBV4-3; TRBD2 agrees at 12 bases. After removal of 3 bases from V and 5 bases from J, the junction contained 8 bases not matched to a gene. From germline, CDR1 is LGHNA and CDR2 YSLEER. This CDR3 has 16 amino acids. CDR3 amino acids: CASSHRLAGAADEQYF. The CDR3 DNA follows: TGCGCCAGCAGCCACCGACTAGCGGGAGCGGCAGACGAGCAGTACTTC.

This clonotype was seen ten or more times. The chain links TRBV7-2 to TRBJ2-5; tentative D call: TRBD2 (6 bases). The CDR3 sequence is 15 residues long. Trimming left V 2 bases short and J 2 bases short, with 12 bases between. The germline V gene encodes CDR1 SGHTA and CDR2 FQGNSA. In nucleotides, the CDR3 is TGTGCCAGCAGCTTATTTGGCGGGATACAAGAGACCCAGTACTTC. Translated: CASSLFGGIQETQYF. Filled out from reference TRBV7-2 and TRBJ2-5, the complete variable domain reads GAGVSQSPSNKVTEKGKDVELRCDPISGHTALYWYRQSLGQGLEFLIYFQGNSAPDKSGLPSDRFSAERTGGSVSTLTIQRTQQEDSAVYLCASSLFGGIQETQYFGPGTRLLVL.